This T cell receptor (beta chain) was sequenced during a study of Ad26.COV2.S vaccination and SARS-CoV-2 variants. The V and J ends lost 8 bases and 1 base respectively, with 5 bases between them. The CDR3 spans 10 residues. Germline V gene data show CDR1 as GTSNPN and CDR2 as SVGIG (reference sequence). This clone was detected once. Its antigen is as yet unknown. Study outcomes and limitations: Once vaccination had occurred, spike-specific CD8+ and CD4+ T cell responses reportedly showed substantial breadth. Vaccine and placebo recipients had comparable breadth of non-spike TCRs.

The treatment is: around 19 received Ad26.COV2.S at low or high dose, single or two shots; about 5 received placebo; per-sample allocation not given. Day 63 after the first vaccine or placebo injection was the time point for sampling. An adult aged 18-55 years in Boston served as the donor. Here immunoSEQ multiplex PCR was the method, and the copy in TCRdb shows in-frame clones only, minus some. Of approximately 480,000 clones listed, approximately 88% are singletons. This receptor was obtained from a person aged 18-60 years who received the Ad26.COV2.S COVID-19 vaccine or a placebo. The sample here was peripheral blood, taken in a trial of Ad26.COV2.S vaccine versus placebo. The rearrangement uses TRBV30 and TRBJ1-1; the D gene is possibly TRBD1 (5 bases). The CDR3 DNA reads TGTGCCACAGGGAACACTGAAGCTTTCTTT. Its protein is CATGNTEAFF.